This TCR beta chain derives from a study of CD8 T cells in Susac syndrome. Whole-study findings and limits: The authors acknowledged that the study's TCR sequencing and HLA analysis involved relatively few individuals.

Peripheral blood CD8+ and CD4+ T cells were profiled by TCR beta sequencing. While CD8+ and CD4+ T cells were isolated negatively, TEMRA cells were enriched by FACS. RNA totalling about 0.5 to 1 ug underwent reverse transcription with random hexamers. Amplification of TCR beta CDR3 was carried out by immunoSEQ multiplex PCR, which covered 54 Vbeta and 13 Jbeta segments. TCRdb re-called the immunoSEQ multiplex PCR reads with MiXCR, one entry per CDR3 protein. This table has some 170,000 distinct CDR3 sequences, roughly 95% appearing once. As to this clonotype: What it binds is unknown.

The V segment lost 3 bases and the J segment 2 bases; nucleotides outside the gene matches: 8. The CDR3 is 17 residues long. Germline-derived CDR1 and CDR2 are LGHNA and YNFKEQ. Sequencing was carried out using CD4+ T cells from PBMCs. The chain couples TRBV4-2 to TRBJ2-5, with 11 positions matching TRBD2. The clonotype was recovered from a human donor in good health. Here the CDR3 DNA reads TGTGCCAGCAGCCAGATGAGGGGACTAGCGGAACAAGAGACCCAGTACTTC. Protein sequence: CASSQMRGLAEQETQYF.